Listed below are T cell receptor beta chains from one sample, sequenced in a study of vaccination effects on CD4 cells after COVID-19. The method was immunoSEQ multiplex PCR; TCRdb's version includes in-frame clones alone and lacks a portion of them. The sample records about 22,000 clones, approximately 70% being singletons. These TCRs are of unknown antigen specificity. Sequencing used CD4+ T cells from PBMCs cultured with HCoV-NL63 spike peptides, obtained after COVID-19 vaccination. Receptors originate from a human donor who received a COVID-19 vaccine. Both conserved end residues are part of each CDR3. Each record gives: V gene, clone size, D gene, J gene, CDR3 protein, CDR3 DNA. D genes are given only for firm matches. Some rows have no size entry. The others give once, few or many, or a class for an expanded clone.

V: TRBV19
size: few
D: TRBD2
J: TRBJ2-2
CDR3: CASSPASGRARTGELFF
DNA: TGTGCCAGTAGCCCAGCTAGCGGGAGGGCGCGAACCGGGGAGCTGTTTTTT

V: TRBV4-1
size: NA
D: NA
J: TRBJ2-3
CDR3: CASSQGSTDTQYF
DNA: TGCGCCAGCAGCCAAGGAAGCACAGATACGCAGTATTTT

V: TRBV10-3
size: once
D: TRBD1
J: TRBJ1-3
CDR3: CAIRGQLIGNTIYF
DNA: TGTGCCATCAGGGGACAGTTGATTGGAAACACCATATATTTT

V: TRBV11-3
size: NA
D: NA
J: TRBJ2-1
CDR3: CASSLSVVDNEQFF
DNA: TGTGCCAGCAGCCTTAGCGTTGTGGACAATGAGCAGTTCTTC

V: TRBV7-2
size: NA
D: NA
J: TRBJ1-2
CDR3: CASSLVVGANYGYTF
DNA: TGTGCCAGCAGCTTAGTCGTGGGGGCTAACTATGGCTACACCTTC

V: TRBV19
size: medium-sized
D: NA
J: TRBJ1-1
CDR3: CASSIQDGTMNTEAFF
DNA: TGTGCCAGTAGTATCCAGGATGGCACCATGAACACTGAAGCTTTCTTT

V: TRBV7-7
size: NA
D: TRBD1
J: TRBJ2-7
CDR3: CASSLETGGIYEQYF
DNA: TGTGCCAGCAGCTTAGAGACAGGGGGAATTTACGAGCAGTACTTC

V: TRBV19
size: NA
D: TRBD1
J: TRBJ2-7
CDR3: CASSIEQGTYEQYF
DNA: TGTGCCAGTAGTATAGAACAGGGGACCTACGAGCAGTACTTC

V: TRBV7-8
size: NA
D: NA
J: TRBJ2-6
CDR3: CASSLVGRGANVLTF
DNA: TGTGCCAGCAGCTTAGTGGGCCGTGGGGCCAACGTCCTGACTTTC

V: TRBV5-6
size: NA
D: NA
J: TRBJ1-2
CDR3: CASSRRTNYGYTF
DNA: TGTGCCAGCAGCCGAAGGACAAACTATGGCTACACCTTC

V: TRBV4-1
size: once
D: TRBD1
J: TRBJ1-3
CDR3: CASSQDQQGAGNTIYF
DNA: TGCGCCAGCAGCCAAGATCAACAGGGGGCTGGAAACACCATATATTTT

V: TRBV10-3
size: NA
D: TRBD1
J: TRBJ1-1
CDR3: CAIRGGQGGQNTEAFF
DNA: TGTGCCATCAGGGGGGGTCAGGGGGGACAGAACACTGAAGCTTTCTTT

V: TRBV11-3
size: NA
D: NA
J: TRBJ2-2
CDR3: CASSLTGELFF
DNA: TGTGCCAGCAGCTTAACCGGGGAGCTGTTTTTT

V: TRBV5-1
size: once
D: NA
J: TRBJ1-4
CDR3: CASSSDGNNEKLFF
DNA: TGCGCCAGCAGCTCGGACGGCAATAATGAAAAACTGTTTTTT

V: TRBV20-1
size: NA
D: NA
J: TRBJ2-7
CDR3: CSAPVSRSQYF
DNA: TGCAGTGCCCCTGTCTCGCGGTCGCAGTACTTC

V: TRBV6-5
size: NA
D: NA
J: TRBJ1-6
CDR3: CASMVNLYNSPLHF
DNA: TGTGCCAGCATGGTGAACCTCTATAATTCACCCCTCCACTTT

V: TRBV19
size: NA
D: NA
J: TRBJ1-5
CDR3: CASSIAPGHSNQPQHF
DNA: TGTGCCAGTAGTATAGCCCCAGGGCATAGCAATCAGCCCCAGCATTTT

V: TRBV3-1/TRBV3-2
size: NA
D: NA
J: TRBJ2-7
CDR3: CASSQDWLNEQYF
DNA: TGTGCCAGCAGCCAAGATTGGCTCAACGAGCAGTACTTC

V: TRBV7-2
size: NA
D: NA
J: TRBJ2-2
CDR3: CASSPQANTGELFF
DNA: TGTGCCAGCAGCCCACAGGCGAACACCGGGGAGCTGTTTTTT

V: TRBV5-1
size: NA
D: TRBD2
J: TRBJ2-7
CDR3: CASSDNSGYEQYF
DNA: TGCGCCAGCAGCGATAATAGCGGGTACGAGCAGTACTTC

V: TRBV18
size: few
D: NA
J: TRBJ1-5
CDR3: CASSPTYSNQPQHF
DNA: TGTGCCAGCTCACCAACCTATAGCAATCAGCCCCAGCATTTT

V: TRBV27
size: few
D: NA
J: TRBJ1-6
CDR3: CASSLVAQGNSPLHF
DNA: TGTGCCAGCAGTTTAGTAGCGCAGGGGAATTCACCCCTCCACTTT

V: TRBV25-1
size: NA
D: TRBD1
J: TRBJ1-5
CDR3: CASSGPGQGSGSNQPQHF
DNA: TGTGCCAGCAGTGGGCCGGGACAGGGGAGTGGGAGCAATCAGCCCCAGCATTTT

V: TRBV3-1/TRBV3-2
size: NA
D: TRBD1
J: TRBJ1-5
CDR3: CASSLTGGNQPQHF
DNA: TGTGCCAGCAGCCTGACAGGGGGCAATCAGCCCCAGCATTTT

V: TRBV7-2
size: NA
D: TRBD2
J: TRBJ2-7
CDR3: CASSRHSGRATTSYEQYF
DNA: TGTGCCAGCAGCCGGCATAGCGGGAGGGCGACTACCTCCTACGAGCAGTACTTC

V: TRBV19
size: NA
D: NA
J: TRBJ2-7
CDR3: CASSIDVIGQVQYF
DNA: TGTGCCAGTAGTATAGATGTGATAGGTCAAGTGCAGTACTTC

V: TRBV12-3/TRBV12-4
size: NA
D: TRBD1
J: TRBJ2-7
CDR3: CASSRDRVGEQYF
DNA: TGTGCCAGCAGTCGGGACAGGGTAGGAGAGCAGTACTTC

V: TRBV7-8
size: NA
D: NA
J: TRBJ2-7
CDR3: CASSPRVTHEQYF
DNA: TGTGCCAGCAGCCCCAGGGTTACCCACGAGCAGTACTTC

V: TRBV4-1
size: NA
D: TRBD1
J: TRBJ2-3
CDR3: CASSPLDRETDTQYF
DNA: TGCGCCAGCAGCCCCCTGGACAGGGAGACAGATACGCAGTATTTT

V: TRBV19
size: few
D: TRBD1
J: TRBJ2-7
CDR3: CASKRTGQGSYEQYF
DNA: TGTGCCAGTAAAAGGACGGGACAGGGGTCCTACGAGCAGTACTTC

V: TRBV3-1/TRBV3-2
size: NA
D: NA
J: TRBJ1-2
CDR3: CASSQVFGQLYGYTF
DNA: TGTGCCAGCAGCCAAGTTTTCGGGCAGCTCTATGGCTACACCTTC

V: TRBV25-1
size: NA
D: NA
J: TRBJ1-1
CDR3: CASSGGGGTEAFF
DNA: TGTGCCAGCAGTGGAGGGGGTGGCACTGAAGCTTTCTTT

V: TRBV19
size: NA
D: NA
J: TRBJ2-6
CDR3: CASSRGRAYSGANVLTF
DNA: TGTGCCAGTAGTAGGGGTAGGGCGTACTCTGGGGCCAACGTCCTGACTTTC

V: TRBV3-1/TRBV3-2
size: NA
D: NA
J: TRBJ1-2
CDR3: CASSLRGGYGYTF
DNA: TGTGCCAGCAGCCTTCGGGGGGGCTATGGCTACACCTTC

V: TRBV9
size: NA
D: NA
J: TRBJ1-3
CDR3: CASSVDVASSGNTIYF
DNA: TGTGCCAGCAGCGTAGACGTTGCGAGCTCTGGAAACACCATATATTTT

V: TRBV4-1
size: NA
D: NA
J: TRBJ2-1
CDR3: CASSQKTGQGSYNEQFF
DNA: TGCGCCAGCAGCCAGAAAACGGGTCAAGGCTCCTACAATGAGCAGTTCTTC

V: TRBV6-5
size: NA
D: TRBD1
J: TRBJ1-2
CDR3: CASSSSGQLPLGGYTF
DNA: TGTGCCAGCAGTTCCTCGGGACAGTTGCCCCTAGGCGGCTACACCTTC

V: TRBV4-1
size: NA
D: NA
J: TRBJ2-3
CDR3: CASSQDWENTQYF
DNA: TGCGCCAGCAGCCAAGACTGGGAGAATACGCAGTATTTT

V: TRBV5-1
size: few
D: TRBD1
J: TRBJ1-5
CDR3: CASSLGQGLNQPQHF
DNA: TGCGCCAGCAGCTTGGGACAGGGGTTGAATCAGCCCCAGCATTTT

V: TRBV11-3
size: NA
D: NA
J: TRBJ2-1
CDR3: CASSLDQGGTGTTNEQFF
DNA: TGTGCCAGCAGCTTAGATCAGGGAGGGACAGGTACCACCAATGAGCAGTTCTTC

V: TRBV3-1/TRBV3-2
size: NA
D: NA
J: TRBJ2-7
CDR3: CASSQNREQYF
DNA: TGTGCCAGCAGCCAGAACAGGGAGCAGTACTTC

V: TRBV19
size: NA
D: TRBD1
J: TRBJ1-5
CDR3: CASSIRQGDQPQHF
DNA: TGTGCCAGTAGTATTCGACAGGGTGATCAGCCCCAGCATTTT

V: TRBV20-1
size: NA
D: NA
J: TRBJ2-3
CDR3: CSAKELDTQYF
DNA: TGCAGTGCAAAGGAGTTAGATACGCAGTATTTT

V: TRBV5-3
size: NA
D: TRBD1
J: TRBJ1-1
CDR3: CARSFGQGLGNTEAFF
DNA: TGTGCCAGAAGCTTCGGACAGGGCCTCGGGAACACTGAAGCTTTCTTT

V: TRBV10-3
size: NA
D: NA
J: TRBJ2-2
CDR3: CAITENTGELFF
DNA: TGTGCCATCACGGAAAACACCGGGGAGCTGTTTTTT

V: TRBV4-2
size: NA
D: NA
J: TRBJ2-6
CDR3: CASSQDRTGGANVLTF
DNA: TGTGCCAGCAGCCAAGACAGGACCGGTGGGGCCAACGTCCTGACTTTC

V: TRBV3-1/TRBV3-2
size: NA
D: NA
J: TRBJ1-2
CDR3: CASSQGQNNYGYTF
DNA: TGTGCCAGCAGCCAAGGACAGAACAACTATGGCTACACCTTC

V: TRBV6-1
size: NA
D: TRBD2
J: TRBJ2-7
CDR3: CASSELLAVSYEQYF
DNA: TGTGCCAGCAGTGAGTTGCTAGCGGTGTCCTACGAGCAGTACTTC

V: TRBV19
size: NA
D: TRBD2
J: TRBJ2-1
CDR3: CASKLAGTNEQFF
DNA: TGTGCCAGTAAACTAGCGGGGACCAATGAGCAGTTCTTC

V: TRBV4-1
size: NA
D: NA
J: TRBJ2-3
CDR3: CASRADSTDTQYF
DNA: TGCGCCAGCAGAGCGGACAGCACAGATACGCAGTATTTT

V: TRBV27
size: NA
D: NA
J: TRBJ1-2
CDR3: CASSPTVIGTYGYTF
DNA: TGTGCCAGCAGTCCCACGGTCATTGGGACGTATGGCTACACCTTC

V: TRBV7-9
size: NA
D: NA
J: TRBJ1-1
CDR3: CASSYGGVNTEAFF
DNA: TGTGCCAGCAGCTACGGGGGGGTGAACACTGAAGCTTTCTTT

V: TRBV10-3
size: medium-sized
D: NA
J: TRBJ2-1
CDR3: CAISENPRDTISYNEQFF
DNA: TGTGCCATCAGTGAGAATCCCCGGGACACGATTTCCTACAATGAGCAGTTCTTC

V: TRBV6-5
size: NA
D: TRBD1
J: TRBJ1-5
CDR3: CASSPGTVAYQPQHF
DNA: TGTGCCAGCAGCCCCGGGACAGTGGCATATCAGCCCCAGCATTTT

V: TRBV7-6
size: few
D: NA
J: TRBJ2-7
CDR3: CASSHGGLRRYEQYF
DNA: TGTGCCAGCAGCCACGGGGGGCTCCGCCGATACGAGCAGTACTTC

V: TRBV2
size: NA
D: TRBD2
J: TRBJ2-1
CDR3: CASSGLAAINEQFF
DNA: TGTGCCAGCAGTGGGCTAGCGGCAATCAATGAGCAGTTCTTC

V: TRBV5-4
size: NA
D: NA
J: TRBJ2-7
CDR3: CASSLDSVEQYF
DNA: TGTGCCAGCAGCTTGGACAGCGTCGAGCAGTACTTC

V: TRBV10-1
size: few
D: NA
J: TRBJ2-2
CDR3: CASSRGSGSTGELFF
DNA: TGCGCCAGCAGTAGAGGTAGCGGTTCAACCGGGGAGCTGTTTTTT

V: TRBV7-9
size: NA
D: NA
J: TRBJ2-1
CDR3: CASSPQKGGIFNEQFF
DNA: TGTGCCAGCAGCCCCCAAAAGGGGGGGATTTTCAATGAGCAGTTCTTC